The T cell receptor (beta chain) described here comes from a study of cytomegalovirus exposure and HLA in healthy donors. Notes on the study in general: Highly shared sequence variants in one cluster were likely a sequencing artifact.

The PCR made use of 60 Vbeta and 13 Jbeta primers. Here immunoSEQ multiplex PCR was the method, and the copy in TCRdb shows in-frame clones only, minus some. This sample has about 120,000 clones, with about 75% found just once. As regards this clone: What it binds is unknown.

Germline V lookup: CDR1 SGHTA, CDR2 FQGNSA. The CDR3 sequence is 14 residues long. V was pared by 3 bases and J by 5 bases, with 6 bases of the junction left unmatched. This clonotype was sampled from a woman between 40 and 50 years old in good health and CMV-seropositive. The chain is built from TRBV7-2 and TRBJ2-5; TRBD2 matches 7 bases. Sample: PBMCs. CDR3 nucleotide sequence: TGTGCCAGCAGCTTCCTAGCGGCCCCCGAGACCCAGTACTTC. This translates into CASSFLAAPETQYF.